The 26 T cell receptor beta chains below were found in one sample sequenced in a study of regulatory T cells in long-lasting Graves disease. The sample's time point: persistent/refractory GD, antithyroid drugs over 5 years with positive TRAb. PBMC-extracted RNA yielded the TCR library. Arm-PCR of CDR3 regions with iRepertoire HTBI primers generated TCR beta libraries. TCRdb re-called the multiplex PCR reads through MiXCR, storing one row per CDR3 protein. The sample shows approximately 400,000 distinct CDR3 sequences, roughly 20% of them seen only once. The sample here was peripheral blood mononuclear cells (PBMCs), taken when the disease was refractory, from a patient treated with antithyroid drugs. These receptors originate from a woman aged 40 to 55 with Graves disease.

This clonotype was seen repeatedly, ten times or more. The chain recombines TRBV6-1 with TRBJ1-2; tentative D call: TRBD1 (5 bases). In germline, CDR1 is MNHNS, CDR2 SASEGT. V dropped 6 bases and J dropped 4 bases, with 12 bases sitting between them. The CDR3 runs to 13 residues. For the CDR3, the DNA is TGTGCCAGCAGCAAAGACAGTATCTATGGCTACACCTTC. It is translated as CASSKDSIYGYTF.

The V and J genes are TRBV28 and TRBJ2-1; D not resolved. Between the trimmed V and J ends, which lost 7 bases and 4 bases, there was a span of 17 bases. The CDR3 length is 15 residues. Germline CDR1 is MDHEN and CDR2 is SYDVKM. The CDR3 protein is CASTARSTFYNEQFF. CDR3 DNA: TGTGCCAGCACTGCTAGGTCGACTTTTTACAATGAGCAGTTCTTC.

This clonotype was recorded at least ten times. The chain joins TRBV20-1 to TRBJ1-4; D gene uncertain. The CDR3 is made up of 16 amino acids. The V end was cut by 0 bases, the J end by 8 bases, with 19 bases between. Germline assignment: CDR1 DFQATT and CDR2 SNEGSKA (reference sequence). CDR3 loop: CSARDWAAWAEEKLFF. The CDR3 DNA is TGCAGTGCTAGAGATTGGGCCGCGTGGGCGGAGGAAAAACTGTTTTTT.

This clonotype showed up just a few times. This chain joins TRBV5-8 and TRBJ2-3, with D possibly called TRBD1 or TRBD2 (5 bases each). From germline, CDR1 is SGHTS and CDR2 YDEGEE. V lost 1 base and J lost 2, with 14 bases in between. The CDR3 has 16 residues. The CDR3 sequence is CASSLKTGAVTDTQYF. The DNA of the CDR3 is TGTGCCAGCAGCTTGAAAACCGGGGCGGTCACAGATACGCAGTATTTT. Full variable domain (outside the CDR3, taken from reference TRBV5-8 and TRBJ2-3): EAGVTQSPTHLIKTRGQQATLRCSPISGHTSVYWYQQALGLGLQFLLWYDEGEERNRGNFPPRFSGRQFPNYSSELNVNALELEDSALYLCASSLKTGAVTDTQYFGPGTRLTVL.

The chain is built from TRBV5-1 and TRBJ1-1; D remains unclear. The V gene's germline CDR1 is SGHRS and CDR2 YFSETQ. The CDR3 totals 15 residues. V was trimmed by 4 bases and J by 1 base, leaving 14 bases between them. CDR3 nucleotides: TGCGCCAGCAGCCAAGAGGCGGCCTCGAACACTGAAGCTTTCTTT. It is translated as CASSQEAASNTEAFF.

The chain is built from TRBV30 and TRBJ1-1, with 8 positions matching TRBD1. Per the germline V gene, CDR1 is GTSNPN and CDR2 is SVGIG (reference sequence). J gave up 4 bases and V 3 bases, and 4 bases lay outside the gene matches. The CDR3 runs 13 residues. In DNA form, the CDR3 reads TGTGCCTGGAGGGAGACAGGGGCCACTGAAGCTTTCTTT. Protein: CAWRETGATEAFF.

This clonotype has a handful of counts. This chain connects TRBV20-1 to TRBJ2-5, with 16 bases lining up with TRBD2. CDR3 size: 16 residues. CDR1 is DFQATT and CDR2 is SNEGSKA in the germline V gene (reference sequence). In nucleotides, the CDR3 is TGCAGCGGCCTCGGGACTAGCGGGAGGGAACAAGAGACCCAGTACTTC. Protein product: CSGLGTSGREQETQYF.

This clonotype was seen at least ten times. V and J are TRBV2 and TRBJ1-1; 8 bases are shared with TRBD1. CDR1 SNHLY and CDR2 FYNNEI come from the germline V gene. Unmatched junction bases numbered 18, after V lost 6 bases and J lost 9 bases. The CDR3 runs 16 residues. The CDR3 nucleotides read TGTGCCAGCAGGAGTCCGGGACAGGCGGCCAGGGTGCAAGCTTTCTTT. The encoded protein is CASRSPGQAARVQAFF.

This clonotype turned up a few times. The chain joins TRBV15 to TRBJ1-3; D gene ambiguous. Trimming removed 0 bases from V and 0 bases from J, with 6 bases in between. CDR1 is LNHNV and CDR2 is YYDKDF in the germline V gene (reference sequence). The CDR3 runs 15 residues. In DNA, the CDR3 is TGTGCCACCAGCAGAGATCCCGGCTCTGGAAACACCATATATTTT. Its protein is CATSRDPGSGNTIYF. The full variable domain, with the rest looked up from reference TRBV15 and TRBJ1-3, is DAMVIQNPRYQVTQFGKPVTLSCSQTLNHNVMYWYQQKSSQAPKLLFHYYDKDFNNEADTPDNFQSRRPNTSFCFLDIRSPGLGDTAMYLCATSRDPGSGNTIYFGEGSWLTVV.

This sequence joins TRBV5-1 and TRBJ1-5, with 8 bases that match TRBD1. V shed 3 bases and J 2 bases; nucleotides not matched to a gene: 4. This CDR3 is built from 15 residues. The germline V gene encodes CDR1 SGHRS and CDR2 YFSETQ. The CDR3 is CASSSTGDGNQPQHF. CDR3 sequence (DNA): TGCGCCAGCAGCTCGACAGGGGATGGCAATCAGCCCCAGCATTTT.

Written as DNA, the CDR3 is TGTGCCAGCAGTTTAGGCGGGAGCACCAATGAGCAGTTCTTC. Translating it yields CASSLGGSTNEQFF. V and J are TRBV28 and TRBJ2-1; TRBD2 aligns across 7 bases. This CDR3 has 14 amino acids. CDR1 and CDR2 from the germline V gene are MDHEN and SYDVKM. J lost 6 bases, V lost 2 bases, and 4 bases had no gene match.

The table lists this clonotype with many counts. CDR3 DNA sequence: TGTGCCAGCAGCCAGGGGCTCGAGCAGTACTTC. It yields the protein CASSQGLEQYF. J is TRBJ2-7 and V is TRBV12-3 or TRBV12-4; D possibly corresponds to TRBD1 (6 bases). The ends were cut back, 6 bases at V and 6 bases at J, with 9 bases in the middle. The CDR3 spans 11 residues.

The chain employs TRBV3-1 and TRBJ2-2, with D possibly matching TRBD2 (6 bases). Germline V CDR1 and CDR2: LGHDT, YNNKEL (reference sequence). CDR3 length equals 13 residues. The V end lost 11 bases, the J end lost 5 bases, and 15 bases lay between the germline ends. In DNA, the CDR3 is TGTGCCCGGCGGAGGGATTGGACCGGGGAGCTGTTTTTT. Protein: CARRRDWTGELFF.

Only a few counts were recorded for this clonotype. The chain couples TRBV5-8 to TRBJ2-5, with D tentatively TRBD2 (7 bases). Looked up from germline, CDR1 is SGHTS and CDR2 is YDEGEE. Trimming removed 4 bases from V and 2 bases from J, with 21 bases in between. CDR3 length: 17 amino acids. The CDR3 sequence: CASSKGGGPLLQETQYF. The DNA of the CDR3 is TGTGCCAGCAGCAAGGGGGGAGGGCCCTTGCTACAAGAGACCCAGTACTTC.

This clonotype was counted many times. J is TRBJ1-1 and V is TRBV12-3 or TRBV12-4; possible D gene TRBD1, 5 bases. Between the trimmed V and J ends, which lost 1 base and 5 bases, there was a span of 11 bases. This CDR3 spans 14 amino acids. CDR3 residues: CASSLGPGGTEAFF. CDR3 sequence (DNA): TGTGCCAGCAGTTTAGGCCCCGGGGGTACTGAAGCTTTCTTT.

This clonotype was seen a handful of times. The CDR3 is CASSPGPGQRGSPLHF. CDR3 sequence (DNA): TGCGCCAGCAGCCCTGGGCCGGGACAGAGAGGGTCACCCCTCCACTTT. The rearrangement uses TRBV5-1 and TRBJ1-6, with 7 bases that match TRBD1. Germline V gene data show CDR1 as SGHRS and CDR2 as YFSETQ. This CDR3 comprises 16 residues. The V gene end was trimmed by 4 bases and the J gene end by 10 bases; junction bases not matched to a gene: 14.

The sample holds many counts of this clonotype. V usage is TRBV20-1 and J usage is TRBJ2-4, with 9 positions matching TRBD2. V lost 5 bases, J lost 8 bases, and 10 bases stayed unmatched. This CDR3 is 14 amino acids long. Germline V gives CDR1 DFQATT, CDR2 SNEGSKA (reference sequence). CDR3 protein: CSAGSAGGQDIQYF. The DNA for the CDR3 is TGCAGTGCTGGGTCGGCGGGAGGGCAAGACATTCAGTACTTC.

This clonotype was seen many times. V gene TRBV12-3 or TRBV12-4 combines with J gene TRBJ2-7; no firm D call. Trimming stripped 5 bases from V and 6 bases from J, with 14 bases between. The CDR3 spans 13 residues. The CDR3, as DNA: TGTGCCAGCAGTCGTAGCCACGACCCCGAGCAGTACTTC. Translating gives CASSRSHDPEQYF.

The chain couples TRBV6-1 to TRBJ2-7; the match to TRBD1 covers 7 bases. The CDR3 is made up of 15 amino acids. With V trimmed by 6 bases and J by 3 bases, 11 bases remained unmatched. CDR1 and CDR2 from the germline V gene are MNHNS and SASEGT. The CDR3 DNA reads TGTGCCAGCAGCCAACTACCGGGACAGATCTACGAGCAGTACTTC. This encodes CASSQLPGQIYEQYF.

This clonotype turned up a few times. The rearrangement links TRBV7-9 to TRBJ2-5; D possibly corresponds to TRBD2 (5 bases). Trimming cost V 3 bases and J 5 bases, with 16 bases left between them. Germline CDR1 is SEHNR and CDR2 is FQNEAQ (reference sequence). This CDR3 is 15 amino acids long. The CDR3 region has the DNA TGTGCCAGCAGCTTCAACCGAGGGAGCGAGGAGACCCAGTACTTC. Encoded protein: CASSFNRGSEETQYF.

The chain joins TRBV29-1 to TRBJ2-6; D is unclear. V was clipped by 5 bases and J by 4 bases, with 12 bases between them. Looked up from germline, CDR1 is SQVTM and CDR2 is ANQGSEA. CDR3 size: 14 residues. The chain's CDR3 is CSVPSSSGANVLTF. DNA of the CDR3: TGCAGCGTTCCCTCGTCCTCCGGGGCCAACGTCCTGACTTTC.

J is TRBJ1-1 and V is TRBV12-3 or TRBV12-4; 9 bases agree with TRBD1. The CDR3 is made up of 15 amino acids. V was clipped by 5 bases and J by 3 bases; unmatched bases: 7. CDR3: CASSTPRDRDTEAFF. The CDR3 DNA is TGTGCCAGCAGTACACCCCGGGACAGGGACACTGAAGCTTTCTTT.

This clonotype was picked up a small number of times. The junction differs from germline at one of its ends, possibly a read error. Here the CDR3 DNA reads TGTGCCAGCTCACCAGGGACAGGGGGCGAGGACTTC. Translating it yields CASSPGTGGEDF. The chain recombines TRBV18 with TRBJ2-5, with 12 bases identical to TRBD1. There are 12 residues in the CDR3. CDR1 is KGHSH and CDR2 is LQKENI in the germline V gene.

This chain links TRBV7-2 with TRBJ2-5; D remains ambiguous. There are 13 residues in the CDR3. Per germline, CDR1 SGHTA and CDR2 FQGNSA. V was pared by 6 bases and J by 1 base, with 9 bases between. CDR3: CASSQTFQETQYF. In nucleotides, the CDR3 is TGTGCCAGCAGTCAGACCTTCCAAGAGACCCAGTACTTC.

This clonotype was picked up a small number of times. Given a much more abundant clone one base away, this may be a read error. This chain links TRBV20-1 with TRBJ1-1; D is ambiguous. This CDR3 is 13 amino acids long. Germline V CDR1 and CDR2: DFQATT, SNEGSKA (reference sequence). Deletions cut 6 bases from V and 6 bases from J, with 17 bases between. Here the CDR3 reads CSAALGIGAEAFF. CDR3 nucleotides: TGCAGTGCCGCCTTGGGTATTGGCGCTGAAGCTTTCTTT.

This clonotype was counted ten times or more. CDR3 nucleotide sequence: TGTGCCAGCAGGCGGGGTTACCAAGAGACCCAGTACTTC. It encodes CASRRGYQETQYF. The chain is built from TRBV7-9 and TRBJ2-5, with TRBD2 as a possible D gene (6 bases). Trimming removed 6 bases at V and 0 bases at J, with 8 bases between. CDR3 length: 13 residues. Germline CDR1 reads SEHNR; CDR2 reads FQNEAQ (reference sequence).